The present TCR beta chain was sequenced within a study of CDR3 diversity in severe acne. From the PCR reads, TCRdb called clonotypes with MiXCR, one entry per CDR3 protein. The data show more than 80,000 distinct CDR3 sequences, approximately 49% seen once. In germline, CDR1 is SGHVS, CDR2 FQNEAQ. Losses at the gene ends were 4 bases for V and 2 bases for J; bases not matched to a gene: 4. The CDR3 covers 14 residues. The rearrangement links TRBV7-8 to TRBJ2-5, with 7 positions matching TRBD2. The sample comprised blood. This sequence was found in a male donor with severe acne vulgaris. CDR3 region: CASSSRTRQETQYF. The CDR3 nucleotides are TGTGCCAGCAGCTCCCGGACTAGGCAAGAGACCCAGTACTTC.